This TCR beta chain was sequenced during a study of technical replicates of blood from several donors. This table comes from immunoSEQ multiplex PCR, and its TCRdb copy is limited to in-frame clones, with some not included. The sample carries more than 90,000 clones, approximately 94% recorded once. V dropped 0 bases and J dropped 2 bases, with 10 bases sitting between them. CDR1 is SGHNT and CDR2 is YYREEE in the germline V gene (reference sequence). There are 15 residues in the CDR3. The sequenced sample was T cells isolated from PBMCs. This rearrangement joins TRBV5-4 to TRBJ2-3, with a possible D match to TRBD2 (5 bases). The receptor comes from a human donor in good health. The CDR3 DNA sequence: TGTGCCAGCAGCTTGGCCCCGACTAACACAGATACGCAGTATTTT. This codes for CASSLAPTNTDTQYF.